Sequencing of this T cell receptor beta chain was carried out in a study of T-cell reconstitution after alpha-beta-depleted transplantation in children. Points from the study as a whole: Newly made T cells mostly supplied T-cell counts and diversity one year after transplant. Alpha-beta T cells about two months after transplant reportedly derived from several hundred expanded graft clones.

With respect to this clonotype: Its antigen is unknown.

Germline V gives CDR1 SSHAT, CDR2 FNYEAQ (reference sequence). Deletions cut 11 bases from V and 0 bases from J, with 11 bases between. This CDR3 comprises 13 residues. The TCRbeta library incorporated unique molecular identifiers. TCRdb reprocessed the PCR reads via MiXCR and lists one record per CDR3 protein. This table has around 600,000 distinct CDR3 sequences, more than 20% appearing once. The TCR sequence derives from a boy in the first two years of life who had a stem cell transplant for acute myeloid leukemia, so the T cells may come from the graft donor. The sequences come from PBMCs, mostly from graft donor cells, collected 360 days after TCRalphabeta/CD19-depleted stem cell transplant. This chain uses TRBV7-7 with TRBJ1-3; TRBD1 might be the D (5 bases). Here the CDR3 DNA reads TGTGCCCGGGGCAGCGGCTCTGGAAACACCATATATTTT. Translated, it gives CARGSGSGNTIYF.